The present entry profiles one T cell receptor (beta chain) with its context. These data belong to a study of cytomegalovirus exposure and HLA in healthy donors. Primers included in the PCR were 60 Vbeta and 13 Jbeta primers. Some clones are missing from TCRdb's copy, which holds only in-frame ones; the method was immunoSEQ multiplex PCR. The table shows approximately 100,000 clones, with 60% to 80% occurring only once. CDR1 and CDR2 from the germline V gene are SGHDT and YYEEEE. Trimming at V came to 4 bases and at J to 5 bases, leaving 9 bases not matched to a gene. The CDR3 sequence is 15 residues long.

The TCR was taken from a boy aged 5-17 years in good health and CMV-seronegative. The chain couples TRBV5-6 to TRBJ1-1, with TRBD1 matching over 9 bases. The material sequenced was PBMCs. This CDR3 reads CASSALTGGGTEAFF. CDR3 bases: TGTGCCAGCAGCGCCTTAACAGGGGGCGGGACTGAAGCTTTCTTT. The variable domain in full, completed from reference TRBV5-6 and TRBJ1-1, reads DAGVTQSPTHLIKTRGQQVTLRCSPKSGHDTVSWYQQALGQGPQFIFQYYEEEERQRGNFPDRFSGHQFPNYSSELNVNALLLGDSALYLCASSALTGGGTEAFFGQGTRLTVV.